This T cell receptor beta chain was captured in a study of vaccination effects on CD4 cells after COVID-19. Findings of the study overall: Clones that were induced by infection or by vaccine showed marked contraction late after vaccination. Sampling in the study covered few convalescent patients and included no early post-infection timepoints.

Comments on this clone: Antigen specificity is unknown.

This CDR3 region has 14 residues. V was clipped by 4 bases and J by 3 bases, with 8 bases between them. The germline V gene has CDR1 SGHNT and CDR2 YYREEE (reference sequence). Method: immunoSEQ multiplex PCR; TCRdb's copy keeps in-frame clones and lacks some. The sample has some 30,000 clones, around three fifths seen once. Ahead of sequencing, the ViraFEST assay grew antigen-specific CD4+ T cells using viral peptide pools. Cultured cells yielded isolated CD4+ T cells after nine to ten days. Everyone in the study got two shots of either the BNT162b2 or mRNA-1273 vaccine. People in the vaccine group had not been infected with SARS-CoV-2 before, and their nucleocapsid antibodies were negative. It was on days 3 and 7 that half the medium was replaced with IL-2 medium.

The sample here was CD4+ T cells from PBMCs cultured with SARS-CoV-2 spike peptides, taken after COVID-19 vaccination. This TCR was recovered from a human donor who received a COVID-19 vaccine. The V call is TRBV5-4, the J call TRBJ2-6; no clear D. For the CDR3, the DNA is TGTGCCAGCAGCCAGACCCTTGGGGCCAACGTCCTGACTTTC. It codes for CASSQTLGANVLTF.